These 3 T cell receptor beta chains originate from one sample sequenced in a study of Ad26.COV2.S vaccination and SARS-CoV-2 variants. The assay was immunoSEQ multiplex PCR, and TCRdb's table has in-frame clones only and misses some. The sample includes some 410,000 clones, 92% of them seen just once. Treatment described: about 20 received Ad26.COV2.S at low or high dose, single or two shots; roughly five received placebo; per-sample allocation not given. Sampling took place 63 days after the first vaccine or placebo injection. Here the sequenced sample was peripheral blood, taken in a trial of Ad26.COV2.S vaccine versus placebo. These receptor sequences come from a person between 18 and 65 years old who received the Ad26.COV2.S COVID-19 vaccine or a placebo.

This clone was seen once. The chain employs TRBV6-5 and TRBJ1-1; perhaps TRBD1 as D (6 bases). V lost 7 bases to trimming and J lost 3 bases, with 12 bases between them. The CDR3 loop spans 13 amino acids. Germline V gene sequence: CDR1 MNHEY, CDR2 SVGAGI. This CDR3 is CASTVGGYTEAFF. The CDR3, as DNA: TGTGCCAGCACCGTGGGGGGCTACACTGAAGCTTTCTTT.

J is TRBJ2-5 and V is TRBV5-6, with 9 bases matching TRBD2. Germline V gives CDR1 SGHDT, CDR2 YYEEEE. This CDR3 is built from 16 residues. J lost 1 base, V lost 4 bases, and 8 bases had no gene match. The CDR3 protein is CASSLAGGGAQETQYF. In nucleotides, the CDR3 is TGTGCCAGCAGCCTGGCGGGCGGGGGGGCCCAAGAGACCCAGTACTTC.

The chain recombines TRBV2 with TRBJ1-2; maybe TRBD1 (5 bases). CDR1 is SNHLY, CDR2 FYNNEI, per germline. This CDR3 has 13 residues. Trimming took off 7 bases at V and 7 bases at J, with 16 bases between the two ends. The CDR3 reads CASTVERGGGYTF. CDR3 DNA sequence: TGTGCCAGCACGGTCGAGAGGGGAGGTGGCTACACCTTC.